These 18 T cell receptor beta chains originate from one sample sequenced in a study of OX40 agonist ivuxolimab in advanced cancers. The data were produced by immunoSEQ multiplex PCR, yet TCRdb's version contains in-frame clones alone and is incomplete. The sample shows under 80,000 clones, 87% of them seen only once. Material: CD4+ or CD8+ T cells sorted from blood, obtained in a trial of the OX40 agonist ivuxolimab. Receptors originate from an adult with an advanced solid tumor such as melanoma, head and neck, liver or kidney cancer.

The rearrangement joins TRBV9 to TRBJ2-1, with D perhaps matching TRBD1 or TRBD2 (6 bases each). V dropped 6 bases and J dropped 0 bases, with 13 bases sitting between them. Germline V gene sequence: CDR1 SGDLS, CDR2 YYNGEE. This CDR3 region has 15 residues. The CDR3 region is CASNLGGNSYNEQFF. The CDR3 DNA reads as TGTGCCAGCAATTTGGGGGGCAACTCCTACAATGAGCAGTTCTTC. The whole variable domain, filled in from reference TRBV9 and TRBJ2-1, reads DSGVTQTPKHLITATGQRVTLRCSPRSGDLSVYWYQQSLDQGLQFLIQYYNGEERAKGNILERFSAQQFPDLHSELNLSSLELGDSALYFCASNLGGNSYNEQFFGPGTRLTVL.

In DNA, the CDR3 is TGTGCCAGCTCACCATGGGACAGAAGGACTGAAGCTTTCTTT. It codes for CASSPWDRRTEAFF. This chain links TRBV18 with TRBJ1-1; 7 nucleotides line up with TRBD1. The J segment lost 5 bases and the V segment lost 2 bases, leaving 5 bases of the junction unmatched. Germline assignment: CDR1 KGHSH and CDR2 LQKENI. The CDR3 length is 14 residues. Full variable domain (outside the CDR3, taken from reference TRBV18 and TRBJ1-1): NAGVMQNPRHLVRRRGQEARLRCSPMKGHSHVYWYRQLPEEGLKFMVYLQKENIIDESGMPKERFSAEFPKEGPSILRIQQVVRGDSAAYFCASSPWDRRTEAFFGQGTRLTVV.

The chain uses TRBV23-1 and TRBJ2-3; 8 nucleotides line up with TRBD1. TRBV23-1 is marked as an open reading frame, function uncertain. V trimming: 2 bases; J trimming: 4 bases; junction bases outside the gene matches: 11. This CDR3 region has 17 residues. CDR3: CASSQKAGQGFADTQYF. The CDR3 nucleotides read TGCGCCAGCAGTCAAAAGGCTGGACAGGGCTTCGCAGATACGCAGTATTTT.

The chain combines TRBV19 with TRBJ2-2; D tentatively fits TRBD1 or TRBD2 (5 bases each). Trimming cost V 7 bases and J 0 bases, with 12 bases left between them. This CDR3 has 15 residues. The germline CDR1 and CDR2 sequences are LNHDA and SQIVND (reference sequence). CDR3 sequence: CASIPGHTNTGELFF. CDR3 nucleotides: TGTGCCAGTATCCCGGGGCATACGAACACCGGGGAGCTGTTTTTT. Full variable domain (outside the CDR3, taken from reference TRBV19 and TRBJ2-2): DGGITQSPKYLFRKEGQNVTLSCEQNLNHDAMYWYRQDPGQGLRLIYYSQIVNDFQKGDIAEGYSVSREKKESFPLTVTSAQKNPTAFYLCASIPGHTNTGELFFGEGSRLTVL.

The J gene is TRBJ2-3, the V gene TRBV9, with TRBD1 identical over 8 bases. Germline CDR1 and CDR2: SGDLS and YYNGEE. V shed 4 bases, J shed 3 bases, and the junction held 10 bases outside the gene matches. The CDR3 is made up of 16 amino acids. The CDR3 loop reads CASSLDRAGGTDTQYF. The CDR3 DNA reads as TGTGCCAGCAGCCTGGACAGGGCCGGTGGTACAGATACGCAGTATTTT.

The rearrangement links TRBV7-8 to TRBJ1-4; unclear D gene. The CDR3 covers 16 residues. Germline V CDR1 and CDR2: SGHVS, FQNEAQ. Between the trimmed V and J ends, which lost 6 bases and 0 bases, there was a span of 14 bases. The CDR3 protein is CASRRTRDATNEKLFF. CDR3 DNA: TGTGCCAGCAGGAGAACAAGGGATGCAACTAATGAAAAACTGTTTTTT.

The chain links TRBV7-8 to TRBJ1-6; no firm D call. The germline CDR1 and CDR2 sequences are SGHVS and FQNEAQ. The V and J ends lost 8 bases and 5 bases respectively, with 10 bases between them. The CDR3 is made up of 13 amino acids. The DNA for the CDR3 is TGTGCCAGCGGAGTCCTGAATAATTCACCCCTCCACTTT. It is translated as CASGVLNNSPLHF.

V and J are TRBV2 and TRBJ2-2, with a tentative D call TRBD2 (5 bases). The CDR3 is 14 amino acids. CDR1 and CDR2 from the germline V gene are SNHLY and FYNNEI. V lost 1 base to trimming and J lost 7 bases, with 10 bases between them. In DNA, the CDR3 is TGTGCCAGCAGTGAAGTCGGCGGGTACGGGGAGCTGTTTTTT. It yields the protein CASSEVGGYGELFF.

The chain couples TRBV11-1 to TRBJ1-6; D is uncertain. This CDR3 is built from 12 residues. V was clipped by 8 bases and J by 7 bases, with 9 bases between them. CDR1 is SGHAT and CDR2 is FQDESV in the germline V gene (reference sequence). For the CDR3, the DNA is TGTGCCAGCGGGGTTAACAATTCACCCCTCCACTTT. Encoded protein: CASGVNNSPLHF.

In this sample, this clone turned up a few times. The CDR3 nucleotides read TGTGCCACCAGCAGAGACAGAGGGGACAGGGCTCGCGGGGAGCTGTTTTTT. Protein product: CATSRDRGDRARGELFF. The chain employs TRBV15 and TRBJ2-2, with TRBD1 identical over 9 bases. The V and J ends lost 0 bases and 7 bases, in that order; junction bases with no gene match: 9. This CDR3 region has 17 residues. Germline V CDR1 and CDR2: LNHNV, YYDKDF (reference sequence).

In DNA form, the CDR3 reads TGTGCCAGCAGCCCCCCCCCGGGAGGGCCTGGAGAGACCCAGTACTTC. Translating gives CASSPPPGGPGETQYF. This rearrangement joins TRBV7-7 to TRBJ2-5; 8 nucleotides agree with TRBD2. Trimming removed 5 bases from V and 4 bases from J; junction bases left unmatched: 12. The CDR3 runs 16 residues. Germline loops: CDR1 SSHAT, CDR2 FNYEAQ (reference sequence).

This clone is a singleton in its sample. The CDR3 reads CASSYGSGRQAEAFF. The CDR3 DNA follows: TGTGCCAGCAGTTACGGTTCGGGACGCCAGGCTGAAGCTTTCTTT. V usage is TRBV6-5 and J usage is TRBJ1-1; possibly TRBD1 for D (5 bases). Germline CDR1 reads MNHEY; CDR2 reads SVGAGI. With 2 bases removed from V and 6 bases from J, the gap between germline ends came to 16 bases. This CDR3 is built from 15 residues.

This chain connects TRBV14 to TRBJ1-4; D might be TRBD1 (6 bases). This CDR3 spans 15 amino acids. Germline-derived CDR1 and CDR2 are SGHDN and FVKESK. Trimming took 4 bases from V and 5 from J, leaving 14 bases between them. The CDR3: CASSRQLTGNEKLFF. CDR3 DNA: TGTGCCAGCAGCCGACAACTTACAGGGAATGAAAAACTGTTTTTT.

Note on this clone: One junction end disagrees with the germline gene, perhaps due to a read error. The chain employs TRBV28 and TRBJ1-5; weak D call: TRBD1 (5 bases). Germline-derived CDR1 and CDR2 are MDHEN and SYDVKM. The CDR3 has 12 residues. CDR3 protein: CASRVSNQPQHF. CDR3 in DNA: TGTGCGAGCAGGGTGAGCAATCAGCCCCAGCATTTT.

This clone has just one count. The chain combines TRBV7-2 with TRBJ1-2, with D uncertain. Germline CDR1 is SGHTA and CDR2 is FQGNSA. The V gene lost 5 bases and the J gene lost 0 bases, with 7 bases spanning the gap. The CDR3 totals 13 residues. The CDR3 region is CASSLISNYGYTF. The DNA of the CDR3 is TGTGCCAGCAGCCTAATATCTAACTATGGCTACACCTTC.

The V gene is TRBV14, the J gene TRBJ1-1; 7 bases line up with TRBD1. There are 13 residues in the CDR3. Trimming at V came to 0 bases and at J to 5 bases, leaving 0 bases not matched to a gene. CDR1 SGHDN and CDR2 FVKESK come from the germline V gene. The chain's CDR3 is CASSQDRGTEAFF. As DNA, the CDR3 is TGTGCCAGCAGCCAAGACAGGGGGACTGAAGCTTTCTTT.

The rearrangement links TRBV4-3 to TRBJ2-1; D might be TRBD2 (7 bases). The CDR3 is 17 amino acids. V was cut by 1 base and J by 4 bases, with 17 bases left in between. The V gene's germline CDR1 is LGHNA and CDR2 YSLEER. The DNA of the CDR3 is TGCGCCAGCAGCCAAGGGTCCTCCGGGGGGCGGTACAATGAGCAGTTCTTC. Translation gives CASSQGSSGGRYNEQFF.

The J gene is TRBJ1-5, the V gene TRBV19; tentatively, D is TRBD1 (6 bases). CDR1 and CDR2 (germline): LNHDA, SQIVND (reference sequence). The CDR3 length is 16 residues. The ends were cut back, 7 bases at V and 1 base at J, with 17 bases in the middle. The CDR3: CASTSTGQRSNQPQHF. CDR3 nucleotides: TGTGCCAGTACCTCGACAGGCCAGAGAAGCAATCAGCCCCAGCATTTT.